The clone carrying this TCR beta chain was counted many times. Its antigen remains unknown. V lost 3 bases and J lost 3, with 17 bases in between. The length of the CDR3 is 17 residues. Per germline, CDR1 SEHNR and CDR2 FQNEAQ (reference sequence). The template for TCR beta VDJ and CDR3 sequence profiling was genomic DNA. TCRdb reprocessed the reads with MiXCR, giving one entry per CDR3 protein. The repertoire holds over 150,000 distinct CDR3 sequences, roughly 65% seen once, with under 55% in the top ten. The sample is drawn from a study of CD8+CD57+ T cells in acquired aplastic anemia. For the study at large: The DNA of sorted CD4+ and CD8+ cells averaged approximately 3.4 ug.

Study outcomes and limitations: The study found no significant CD8+ Simpson's diversity difference between patients and controls. Patients had around 30 CD8+ CDR3 sequences in common with controls (the shared set).

Patients included in sequencing had previously demonstrated CD8+CD57+ cell expansion by flow cytometry. By the time of blood sampling, patients had still received no therapy. The sample taken for sequencing was sorted CD4+, CD8+, or CD8+CD57+ T cells (not recorded which) from PBMCs. This TCR was sampled from a human donor with aplastic anemia. The V and J genes are TRBV7-9 and TRBJ1-4; weak D call: TRBD1 (5 bases). CDR3 sequence reads: CASSFGGTGLPNEKLFF. In DNA form, the CDR3 reads TGTGCCAGCAGCTTCGGGGGAACAGGTTTACCTAATGAAAAACTGTTTTTT.